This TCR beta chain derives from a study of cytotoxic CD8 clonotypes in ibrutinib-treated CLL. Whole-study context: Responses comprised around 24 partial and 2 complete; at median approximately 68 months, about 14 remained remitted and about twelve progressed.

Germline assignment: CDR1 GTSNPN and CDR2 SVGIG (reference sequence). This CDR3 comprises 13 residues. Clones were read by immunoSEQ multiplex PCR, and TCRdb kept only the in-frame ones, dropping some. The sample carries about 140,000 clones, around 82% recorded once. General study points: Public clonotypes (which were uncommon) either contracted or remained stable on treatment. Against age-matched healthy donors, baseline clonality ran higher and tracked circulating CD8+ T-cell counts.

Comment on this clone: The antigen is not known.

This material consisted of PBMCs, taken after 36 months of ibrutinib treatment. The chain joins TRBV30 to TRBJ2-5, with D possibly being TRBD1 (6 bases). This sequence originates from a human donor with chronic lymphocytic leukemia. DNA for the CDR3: TGTGCACTCGGACAGCGGTACCAAGAGACCCAGTACTTC. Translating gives CALGQRYQETQYF.